This T cell receptor beta chain was recorded in a study of T cell repertoires in cytomegalovirus infection. Points from the study as a whole: In two of eight donors, the top clonotype was HLA-C-restricted CMV-specific.

TCRdb independently ran MiXCR on the reads; one entry per CDR3 protein. The sample has roughly 700,000 distinct CDR3 sequences, about 33% seen once. This clonotype was picked up a small number of times. Its antigen is still unknown. Germline V gene sequence: CDR1 MDHEN, CDR2 SYDVKM. This CDR3 has 12 amino acids. V was cut by 3 bases and J by 4 bases, with 4 bases left in between. The sample was cultured PBMCs, taken from culture after CMV antigen stimulation. This TCR came from a human donor in good health (CMV status not recorded). Some clones in this sample may be carry-over from other donors' samples. V usage is TRBV28 and J usage is TRBJ1-5; D not resolved. CDR3 protein: CASSFRNQPQHF. The CDR3, as DNA: TGTGCCAGCAGTTTTCGTAATCAGCCCCAGCATTTT.